Below, one T cell receptor beta chain is given with its context. The CDR3 length is 17 residues. The ends lost 5 bases at V and 7 bases at J; junction bases unmatched: 14. Germline-derived CDR1 and CDR2 are LNHDA and SQIVND (reference sequence). This specimen comes from a study of blood T cell repertoires in COVID-19. About the research overall: Spain, Italy and the United States supplied samples that represented acute and convalescent COVID-19. Sources were T cells, B-cell-depleted T cells, or PBMCs; the material itself was cDNA or gDNA.

Study processing details: Estimates of nucleated cell counts were drawn from the amplification of reference gene primers. Measured with immunoSEQ multiplex PCR; TCRdb has only the in-frame clones, and not every one. Clone size and the V and J calls come from that table; the DNA yielded D and trimming. Among 65,000 or so clones listed, 70% to 85% were seen once. Sequenced input: peripheral blood. The TCR was taken from a man aged 60 to 75 with acute or convalescent COVID-19. The chain has TRBV19 and TRBJ1-1; 12 bases line up with TRBD1. The CDR3 DNA reads TGTGCCAGTAGTCCAGGACCCGGGACAGGGGGCTTTGGTGAAGCTTTCTTT. Translated: CASSPGPGTGGFGEAFF.